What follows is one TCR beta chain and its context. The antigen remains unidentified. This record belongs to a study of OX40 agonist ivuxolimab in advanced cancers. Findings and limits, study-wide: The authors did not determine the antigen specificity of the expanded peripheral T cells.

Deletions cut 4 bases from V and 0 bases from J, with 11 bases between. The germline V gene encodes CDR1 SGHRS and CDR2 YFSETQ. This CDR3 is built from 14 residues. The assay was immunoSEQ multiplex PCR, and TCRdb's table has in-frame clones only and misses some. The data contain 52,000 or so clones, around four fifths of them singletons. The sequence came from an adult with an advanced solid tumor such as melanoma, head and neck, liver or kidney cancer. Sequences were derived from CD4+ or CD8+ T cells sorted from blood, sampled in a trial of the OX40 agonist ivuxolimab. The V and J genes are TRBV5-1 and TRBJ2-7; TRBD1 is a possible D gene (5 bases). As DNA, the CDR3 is TGCGCCAGCAGCGTGGGGCAAAGCTCCTACGAGCAGTACTTC. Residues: CASSVGQSSYEQYF.